This TCR beta chain is drawn from a study of prognosis after radiotherapy for stage I lung cancer. Study summary: In the span from April 2018 to early 2019, stage I non-small cell lung cancer patients were enrolled.

This clonotype was picked up many times. Its target is not known. V lost 0 bases to trimming and J lost 4 bases; unmatched junction nucleotides: 3. This CDR3 contains 15 residues. Germline CDR1 is SGDLS and CDR2 is YYNGEE. Genomic DNA was subjected to two-round multiplex PCR for amplification of TCR beta CDR3. Gene-specific TRBV and TRBJ primers were used in PCR round one. TCRdb reprocessed the multiplex PCR reads via MiXCR and lists one record per CDR3 protein. The sample includes about 32,000 distinct CDR3 sequences, 35% to 45% of them seen just once. Whole-study results and caveats: Following stereotactic body radiation therapy, patients who went on to develop distant metastases had lower Shannon entropy.

Other malignancies, prior chemotherapy and prior radiotherapy were absent in all patients, each of whom was node-negative on CT and PET/CT. The V gene is TRBV9, the J gene TRBJ2-1, with 8 bases matching TRBD2. The material was PBMCs, obtained before or after stereotactic body radiation therapy (not recorded which). The TCR sequence derives from a donor over 45 with non-small cell lung cancer. The CDR3 DNA follows: TGTGCCAGCAGCGTAGACGGGGGGGCATACAATGAGCAGTTCTTC. As protein: CASSVDGGAYNEQFF. The full variable domain, rest sourced from reference TRBV9 and TRBJ2-1, is DSGVTQTPKHLITATGQRVTLRCSPRSGDLSVYWYQQSLDQGLQFLIQYYNGEERAKGNILERFSAQQFPDLHSELNLSSLELGDSALYFCASSVDGGAYNEQFFGPGTRLTVL.